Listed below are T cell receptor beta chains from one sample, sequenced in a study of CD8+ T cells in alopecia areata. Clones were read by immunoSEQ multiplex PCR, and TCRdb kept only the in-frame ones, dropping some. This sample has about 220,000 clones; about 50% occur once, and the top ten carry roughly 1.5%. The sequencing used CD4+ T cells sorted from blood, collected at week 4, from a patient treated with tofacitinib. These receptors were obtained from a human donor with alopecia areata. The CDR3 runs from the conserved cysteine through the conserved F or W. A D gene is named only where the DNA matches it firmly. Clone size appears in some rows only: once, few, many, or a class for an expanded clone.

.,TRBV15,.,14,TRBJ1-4,TGTGCCACCAGCACGCCTGTCTTTGGCGAAAAACTGTTTTTT,CATSTPVFGEKLFF
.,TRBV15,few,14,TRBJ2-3,TGTGCCACCAGCAGAGATCGGGCGGCAGATACGCAGTATTTT,CATSRDRAADTQYF
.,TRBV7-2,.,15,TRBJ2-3,TGTGCCAGCAGCTTGTTGCGGCAGGGCACAGATACGCAGTATTTT,CASSLLRQGTDTQYF
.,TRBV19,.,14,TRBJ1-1,TGTGCCAGTACCGTCGGCATCATGAACACTGAAGCTTTCTTT,CASTVGIMNTEAFF
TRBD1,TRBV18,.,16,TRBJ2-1,TGTGCCAGCTCACCACAACAGGGGGGATCCTACAATGAGCAGTTCTTC,CASSPQQGGSYNEQFF
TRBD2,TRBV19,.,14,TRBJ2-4,TGTGCCAGTAGTGGACTAGCGGGGAAAAACATTCAGTACTTC,CASSGLAGKNIQYF
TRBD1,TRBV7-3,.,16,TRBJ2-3,TGTGCCAGCAGCTTATTAACGGGACAGGGACCAGATACGCAGTATTTT,CASSLLTGQGPDTQYF
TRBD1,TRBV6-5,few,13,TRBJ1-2,TGTGCCAGCGAACCGGGACAGAACTATGGCTACACCTTC,CASEPGQNYGYTF
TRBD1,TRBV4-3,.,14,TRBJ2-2,TGCGCCAGCAGTCGACAGGGGGCCACCGGGGAGCTGTTTTTT,CASSRQGATGELFF
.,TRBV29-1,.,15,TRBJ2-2,TGCAGCGTGCGTGGCGGACATTCGAACACCGGGGAGCTGTTTTTT,CSVRGGHSNTGELFF
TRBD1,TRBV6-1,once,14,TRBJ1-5,TGTGCCAGCAGGGGGACAGGTCACAATCAGCCCCAGCATTTT,CASRGTGHNQPQHF
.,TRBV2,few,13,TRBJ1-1,TGTGCCAGCTCGACCGAAATGAACACTGAAGCTTTCTTT,CASSTEMNTEAFF
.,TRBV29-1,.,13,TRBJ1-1,TGCAGCGTTGCGGGACGGATGAACACTGAAGCTTTCTTT,CSVAGRMNTEAFF